Shown below are 17 T cell receptor beta chains from a single sample sequenced in a study of regulatory T cells in long-lasting Graves disease. Relying on iRepertoire HTBI primers and Arm-PCR of CDR3 regions, the team built TCR beta libraries. MiXCR, run by TCRdb on the multiplex PCR reads, gives a single entry per CDR3 protein. The sample comprises approximately 380,000 distinct CDR3 sequences, around 20% of which are singletons, and around 21% rests with the top ten. Time point: persistent/refractory GD, antithyroid drugs over 5 years with positive TRAb. After RNA was extracted from PBMCs, the TCR library was made from it. Specimen: peripheral blood mononuclear cells (PBMCs), collected when the disease was refractory, from a patient treated with antithyroid drugs. The receptors were gathered from a female donor with Graves disease.

This clonotype has only one observation. CDR3 DNA sequence: TGTGCCTGGAGTGTGGCGGGAGTGGCAGATACGCAGTATTTT. As protein: CAWSVAGVADTQYF. V gene TRBV30 combines with J gene TRBJ2-3; 7 positions match TRBD2. V was clipped by 0 bases and J by 4 bases; unmatched bases: 4. The V gene's germline CDR1 is GTSNPN and CDR2 SVGIG (reference sequence). The CDR3 totals 14 residues.

The sample holds many counts of this clonotype. The chain joins TRBV6-2 or TRBV6-3 to TRBJ2-2; TRBD2 matches at 7 bases. There are 15 residues in the CDR3. Unmatched junction bases numbered 4, after V lost 1 base and J lost 5 bases. Germline lookup yields CDR1 MNHEY and CDR2 SVGEGT. This CDR3 is CASSYFAGATGELFF. The CDR3 DNA reads as TGTGCCAGCAGTTACTTCGCGGGAGCTACCGGGGAGCTGTTTTTT.

V is TRBV27 and J is TRBJ2-1; the match to TRBD2 covers 8 bases. This CDR3 has 13 amino acids. Trimming cost V 3 bases and J 10 bases; bases outside gene matches: 5. Germline V gene sequence: CDR1 MNHEY, CDR2 SMNVEV (reference sequence). The chain's CDR3 is CASSFGTSREQFF. In DNA, the CDR3 is TGTGCCAGCAGTTTCGGGACTAGTAGGGAGCAGTTCTTC.

The rearrangement uses TRBV7-9 and TRBJ2-1; D is undetermined. The CDR3 is 12 amino acids. V gave up 3 bases and J gave up 6 bases, with 6 bases separating them. Germline values: CDR1 SEHNR, CDR2 FQNEAQ (reference sequence). CDR3 DNA sequence: TGTGCCAGCAGCTTTTACGCCAATGAGCAGTTCTTC. Translation: CASSFYANEQFF.

The sample holds one count of this clonotype. The chain uses TRBV28 and TRBJ2-7, with D perhaps matching TRBD2 (6 bases). The V gene's germline CDR1 is MDHEN and CDR2 SYDVKM. The CDR3 totals 14 residues. Trimming pared 5 bases from V and 7 bases from J, leaving 18 bases between. CDR3 residues: CASSLELAGGEQYF. As DNA, the CDR3 is TGTGCCAGCAGTCTGGAACTAGCTGGCGGAGAGCAGTACTTC. Full variable domain (rest looked up from reference TRBV28 and TRBJ2-7): DVKVTQSSRYLVKRTGEKVFLECVQDMDHENMFWYRQDPGLGLRLIYFSYDVKMKEKGDIPEGYSVSREKKERFSLILESASTNQTSMYLCASSLELAGGEQYFGPGTRLTVT.

The chain carries TRBV6-1 and TRBJ2-1, with 7 bases fitting TRBD1. J gave up 9 bases and V 6 bases, and 14 bases lay outside the gene matches. The CDR3 covers 15 residues. Germline values: CDR1 MNHNS, CDR2 SASEGT. CDR3 sequence reads: CASSLPRTGRSEQFF. CDR3 bases: TGTGCCAGCAGCTTACCTCGGACAGGTAGGAGTGAGCAGTTCTTC.

This clonotype was recorded at least ten times. V gene TRBV7-2 combines with J gene TRBJ1-1, with a tentative D call TRBD1 (5 bases). The V gene's germline CDR1 is SGHTA and CDR2 FQGNSA. The CDR3 extends over 15 amino acids. The V gene lost 5 bases and the J gene lost 6 bases, with 19 bases spanning the gap. Written as DNA, the CDR3 is TGTGCCAGCAGCGCCTACCGCCCATGGGGGTCTGAAGCTTTCTTT. It specifies CASSAYRPWGSEAFF.

This clonotype was counted many times. The chain joins TRBV12-3 or TRBV12-4 to TRBJ1-2; 10 nucleotides line up with TRBD1. The CDR3 totals 15 residues. V shed 5 bases, J shed 4 bases, and the junction held 7 bases outside the gene matches. The CDR3: CASSHTRTGGYGYTF. The DNA for the CDR3 is TGTGCCAGCAGTCATACCCGGACAGGGGGCTATGGCTACACCTTC.

In its sample, this clonotype was seen many times. This chain joins TRBV27 and TRBJ1-2; D is uncertain. Germline V gene data show CDR1 as MNHEY and CDR2 as SMNVEV (reference sequence). The CDR3 totals 14 residues. V lost 4 bases, J lost 2 bases, and 11 bases lay in between. For the CDR3, the DNA is TGTGCCAGCAGTTCAAGGACGGAAAACTATGGCTACACCTTC. This gives the protein CASSSRTENYGYTF.

This clonotype was recorded many times. The chain joins TRBV5-5 to TRBJ1-1; tentative D call: TRBD1 (5 bases). CDR1 is SGHKS and CDR2 is YYEKEE in the germline V gene (reference sequence). V lost 0 bases to trimming and J lost 0 bases, with 9 bases between them. CDR3 length: 15 residues. The CDR3 sequence: CASSLAFRVNTEAFF. CDR3 DNA sequence: TGTGCCAGCAGCTTGGCCTTCAGGGTGAACACTGAAGCTTTCTTT.

V and J are TRBV19 and TRBJ2-1; 7 nucleotides line up with TRBD1. Looked up from germline, CDR1 is LNHDA and CDR2 is SQIVND (reference sequence). V lost 9 bases to trimming and J lost 6 bases; unmatched junction nucleotides: 11. The CDR3 consists of 14 residues. The CDR3 DNA follows: TGTGCCAGCAGACAGGGCCTCTGGGGCAATGAGCAGTTCTTC. This gives the protein CASRQGLWGNEQFF.

This clonotype was counted ten times or more. The gene calls are TRBV28 and TRBJ1-6; 7 positions match TRBD1. V shed 4 bases and J 7 bases; nucleotides not matched to a gene: 4. Per germline, CDR1 MDHEN and CDR2 SYDVKM. The CDR3 length is 14 residues. The CDR3 DNA reads TGTGCCAGCAGTTCGACAGGGAGAAATTCACCCCTCCACTTT. Protein sequence: CASSSTGRNSPLHF.

The sample holds many counts of this clonotype. The chain has TRBV2 and TRBJ2-7, with D possibly TRBD1 on 6 matching bases. Trimming cost V 9 bases and J 0 bases, with 12 bases left between them. In germline, CDR1 is SNHLY, CDR2 FYNNEI. The CDR3 extends over 13 amino acids. The CDR3 sequence: CARARGSSYEQYF. Here the CDR3 DNA reads TGTGCCAGAGCCAGGGGTAGCTCCTACGAGCAGTACTTC. The full variable domain, completed using reference TRBV2 and TRBJ2-7, is EPEVTQTPSHQVTQMGQEVILRCVPISNHLYFYWYRQILGQKVEFLVSFYNNEISEKSEIFDDQFSVERPDGSNFTLKIRSTKLEDSAMYFCARARGSSYEQYFGPGTRLTVT.

To note about this clonotype: Compared with germline, one end of the junction differs, possibly owing to a read error. This chain uses TRBV10-2 with TRBJ2-2, with 7 bases fitting TRBD1. CDR1 and CDR2 (germline): WSHSY, SAAADI. This CDR3 comprises 16 residues. For the CDR3, the DNA is TGCGCCAGCACTGAGACAGGGATAGGCTATGGCGGGGAGCTGTTTTTT. Amino acids: CASTETGIGYGGELFF.

This clonotype has just a few counts. The chain combines TRBV7-2 with TRBJ2-7; TRBD1 might be the D (5 bases). Trimming cost V 2 bases and J 4 bases, with 12 bases left between them. This CDR3 is 14 amino acids long. Germline CDR1 is SGHTA and CDR2 is FQGNSA. CDR3 bases: TGTGCCAGCAGCTTAAACGGGCAGGGATACGAGCAGTACTTC. Its protein product is CASSLNGQGYEQYF.

This clonotype was observed many times. The chain recombines TRBV28 with TRBJ2-7; either TRBD1 or TRBD2 may fit D (5 bases each). Germline V gene data show CDR1 as MDHEN and CDR2 as SYDVKM. This CDR3 spans 13 amino acids. V was trimmed by 3 bases and J by 3 bases, leaving 9 bases between them. CDR3 sequence (DNA): TGTGCCAGCAGTTTGGGACGGATCTACGAGCAGTACTTC. Its translation is CASSLGRIYEQYF. The full variable domain, completed using reference TRBV28 and TRBJ2-7, is DVKVTQSSRYLVKRTGEKVFLECVQDMDHENMFWYRQDPGLGLRLIYFSYDVKMKEKGDIPEGYSVSREKKERFSLILESASTNQTSMYLCASSLGRIYEQYFGPGTRLTVT.

The rearrangement joins TRBV4-2 to TRBJ1-2; tentatively, D is TRBD1 (5 bases). V lost 0 bases and J 2 bases, leaving 10 bases between the germline ends. CDR3 length: 15 amino acids. CDR1 and CDR2 (germline): LGHNA, YNFKEQ. The CDR3 nucleotides read TGTGCCAGCAGCCAAGATCTAAGGGGAAACTATGGCTACACCTTC. It codes for CASSQDLRGNYGYTF.